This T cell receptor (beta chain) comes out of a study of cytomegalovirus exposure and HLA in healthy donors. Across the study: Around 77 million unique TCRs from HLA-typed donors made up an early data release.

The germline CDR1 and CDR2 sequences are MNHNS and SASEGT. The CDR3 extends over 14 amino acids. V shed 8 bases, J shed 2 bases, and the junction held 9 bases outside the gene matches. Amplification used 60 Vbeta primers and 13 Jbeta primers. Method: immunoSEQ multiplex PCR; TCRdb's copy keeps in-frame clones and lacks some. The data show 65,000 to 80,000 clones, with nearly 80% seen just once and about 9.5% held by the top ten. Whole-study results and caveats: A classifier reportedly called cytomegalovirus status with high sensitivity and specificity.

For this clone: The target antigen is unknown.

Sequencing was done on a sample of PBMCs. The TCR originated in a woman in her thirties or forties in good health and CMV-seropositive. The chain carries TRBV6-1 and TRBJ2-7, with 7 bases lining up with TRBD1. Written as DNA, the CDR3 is TGTGCCAGCGGTAAGCCAGGGGGTCCCTACGAGCAGTACTTC. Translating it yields CASGKPGGPYEQYF.